Presented here are 23 T cell receptor beta chains from one specimen sequenced in a study of blood T cells in healthy people across ages. Next came a second PCR, run for about 7 to 12 cycles, which used a sample-barcoded 5' primer along with a J-beta primer mix. A single record per CDR3 protein comes from TCRdb applying MiXCR to the 5' RACE reads. This sample has 630,000 or so distinct CDR3 sequences, with approximately 30% found just once. The sequenced sample consisted of blood. The source of these receptors is an elderly woman in good health.

The chain combines TRBV5-1 with TRBJ2-7; 9 bases fit TRBD1. The CDR3 sequence is 13 residues long. V lost 1 base, J lost 5 bases, and 1 base stayed unmatched. Germline CDR1 SGHRS, CDR2 YFSETQ. CDR3 loop: CASSLRDRDEQYF. CDR3 nucleotide sequence: TGCGCCAGCAGCTTGCGGGACAGGGACGAGCAGTACTTC.

This clonotype was seen at least ten times. The V gene is TRBV20-1, the J gene TRBJ2-7, with 7 bases fitting TRBD1. The CDR3 runs to 12 residues. The junction had 7 bases not matched to a gene; V was cut back by 5 bases and J by 6 bases. Germline V gene lookup returns CDR1 DFQATT and CDR2 SNEGSKA (reference sequence). CDR3 nucleotides: TGCAGTGCTCGACAGACAGGGCGCGAGCAGTACTTC. Its protein product is CSARQTGREQYF.

This clonotype showed up many times. V is TRBV6-5 and J is TRBJ2-5; 11 positions agree with TRBD2. Germline V gene lookup returns CDR1 MNHEY and CDR2 SVGAGI. V shed 2 bases, J shed 5 bases, and the junction held 7 bases outside the gene matches. The CDR3 runs to 16 residues. The DNA for the CDR3 is TGTGCCAGCAGTTACACTTTAGCGGGGGGGCCGGAGACCCAGTACTTC. It is translated as CASSYTLAGGPETQYF.

This clonotype is a singleton in its sample. With a much larger clone just one base away, this may be a read error. CDR3 bases: TGTACCAGCGCCTGGCGGGACAGGGTTTCCATTCAGTACTTC. It yields the protein CTSAWRDRVSIQYF. The genes are TRBV2 and TRBJ2-7; the match to TRBD1 covers 9 bases. The J call is in doubt because the DNA end fits TRBJ2-4 better. Per the germline V gene, CDR1 is SNHLY and CDR2 is FYNNEI. The CDR3 spans 14 residues.

This clonotype was seen repeatedly, ten times or more. J is TRBJ2-1 and V is TRBV7-3; D is unresolved. V shed 1 base and J shed 8 bases, with 6 bases lying between them. The CDR3 sequence is 12 residues long. CDR1 is SGHTA, CDR2 FQGTGA, per germline. The CDR3 nucleotides read TGTGCCAGCAGCTTAAAGGGCCATGAGCAGTTCTTC. Amino acid sequence: CASSLKGHEQFF.

J is TRBJ2-1 and V is TRBV7-2; the D call may be TRBD1 or TRBD2 (5 bases each). The CDR3 has 16 residues. The V end was cut by 7 bases, the J end by 10 bases, with 26 bases between. Germline assignment: CDR1 SGHTA and CDR2 FQGNSA. The CDR3 region has the DNA TGTGCCAGCAACGAGCCGGGGCAGGGATACCCCTACGAGCAGTTCTTC. Its translation is CASNEPGQGYPYEQFF.

There are many counts of this clonotype. The chain couples TRBV20-1 to TRBJ2-5; 7 bases fit TRBD2. The V gene end was trimmed by 0 bases and the J gene end by 0 bases; junction bases not matched to a gene: 7. The CDR3 totals 16 residues. CDR1 is DFQATT and CDR2 is SNEGSKA in the germline V gene (reference sequence). The CDR3 DNA reads TGCAGTGCTAGAGAAGTATATCGGGGGGACCAAGAGACCCAGTACTTC. Translating it yields CSAREVYRGDQETQYF.

This clonotype was observed a single time. This may stem from a read error, because a much larger clone lies one nucleotide away. This rearrangement joins TRBV7-9 to TRBJ2-2, with D possibly matching TRBD1 (6 bases). V was clipped by 5 bases and J by 4 bases, with 11 bases between them. This CDR3 has 14 amino acids. The germline V gene has CDR1 SEHNR and CDR2 FQNEAQ (reference sequence). CDR3 amino acids: CASSVTGITGELFF. The CDR3 region has the DNA TGTGCCAGCAGCGTAACAGGGATCACCGGGGAGCTGTTTTTT.

This clonotype has at least ten counts. The chain joins TRBV29-1 to TRBJ1-2, with TRBD1 matching over 9 bases. Germline trimming cut 7 bases from V and 3 bases from J; bases unmatched to any gene: 3. The CDR3 contains 12 residues. Germline assignment: CDR1 SQVTM and CDR2 ANQGSEA. CDR3 coding DNA: TGCAGCGGTAGACAGGGGGACTATGGCTACACCTTC. This encodes CSGRQGDYGYTF.

The chain combines TRBV5-1 with TRBJ2-3, with D possibly being TRBD2 (5 bases). Trimming shortened V by 0 bases and J by 2 bases, and 19 bases separated the two germline ends. The CDR3 runs to 18 residues. From germline, CDR1 is SGHRS and CDR2 YFSETQ. CDR3 loop: CASSLARIGVSPTDTQYF. The CDR3 bases are TGCGCCAGCAGCTTGGCCCGCATCGGGGTCTCACCCACAGATACGCAGTATTTT.

There are a few counts of this clonotype. V gene TRBV2 combines with J gene TRBJ1-5; D possibly corresponds to TRBD1 (6 bases). CDR1 is SNHLY, CDR2 FYNNEI, per germline. The V end was cut by 0 bases, the J end by 9 bases, with 12 bases between. This CDR3 is 14 amino acids long. CDR3 in DNA: TGTGCCAGCAGTGAAGCTCAGGGGTTAGCGCCCCAGCATTTT. It yields the protein CASSEAQGLAPQHF.

This clonotype was counted many times. The V call is TRBV7-9, the J call TRBJ2-7; either TRBD1 or TRBD2 may fit D (5 bases each). The CDR3 spans 14 residues. Per germline, CDR1 SEHNR and CDR2 FQNEAQ (reference sequence). V was pared by 2 bases and J by 3 bases, with 11 bases between. The CDR3 DNA reads as TGTGCCAGCAGCTTAAGGACGGGACGCTACGAGCAGTACTTC. Its translation: CASSLRTGRYEQYF.

Of note for this clonotype: It may be a read error: a sequence one base away is much more abundant. This rearrangement joins TRBV18 to TRBJ2-3; 9 nucleotides align to TRBD1. The CDR3 loop spans 14 amino acids. CDR1 and CDR2 from the germline V gene are KGHSH and LQKENI. V trimming: 8 bases; J trimming: 1 base; junction bases outside the gene matches: 4. Written as DNA, the CDR3 is TGTGCCAGCACCCGGACAGGGGGCACAGATACGCAGTATTTT. Translation gives CASTRTGGTDTQYF.

In the case of this clonotype: A much larger clone lies one base from this, so it may be a read error. The chain couples TRBV6-6 to TRBJ1-2, with no clear D. Germline lookup yields CDR1 MNHNY and CDR2 SVGAGI (reference sequence). The CDR3 spans 15 residues. The CDR3 is CASSYSGGRESGHTF. The CDR3 region has the DNA TGTGCCAGCAGCTACTCCGGAGGGAGGGAATCTGGCCACACCTTC.

Ten or more counts support this clonotype. The V and J genes are TRBV4-1 and TRBJ2-1; 7 positions agree with TRBD2. V dropped 0 bases and J dropped 15; count of bases not matched to a gene: 11. The CDR3 totals 14 residues. CDR1 and CDR2 (germline): MGHRA, YSYEKL. CDR3 DNA: TGCGCCAGCAGCCAAGATCCTCAGAGACTAGCCCCGTTCTTC. Protein product: CASSQDPQRLAPFF.

This clonotype has ten or more counts. The junction departs from germline at one end; a sequencing error may be responsible. The gene calls are TRBV9 and TRBJ2-7, with D maybe TRBD1 (6 bases). The germline CDR1 and CDR2 sequences are SGDLS and YYNGEE. The CDR3 length is 13 residues. The CDR3 loop is CASSAGQSSEQYF. In DNA, the CDR3 is TGTGCCAGCAGCGCCGGACAGTCCTCCGAGCAGTACTTC. Together with reference TRBV9 and TRBJ2-7, the CDR3 gives the full variable domain: DSGVTQTPKHLITATGQRVTLRCSPRSGDLSVYWYQQSLDQGLQFLIQYYNGEERAKGNILERFSAQQFPDLHSELNLSSLELGDSALYFCASSAGQSSEQYFGPGTRLTVT.

The genes are TRBV20-1 and TRBJ2-1; D remains unclear. This CDR3 spans 14 amino acids. V was cut by 3 bases and J by 0 bases, with 9 bases left in between. Germline lookup yields CDR1 DFQATT and CDR2 SNEGSKA (reference sequence). The CDR3 sequence: CSARDHRSYNEQFF. The CDR3 region has the DNA TGCAGTGCTAGGGACCACCGCTCCTACAATGAGCAGTTCTTC.

This clonotype was seen only a few times. The J gene is TRBJ1-2, the V gene TRBV6-1; D uncertain. The length of the CDR3 is 15 residues. Trimming took off 0 bases at V and 7 bases at J, with 15 bases between the two ends. Germline V gene data show CDR1 as MNHNS and CDR2 as SASEGT. In nucleotides, the CDR3 is TGTGCCAGCAGTGAAGCAAGGAGTACGCGAGGTGGCTACACCTTC. Amino acids: CASSEARSTRGGYTF.

The chain uses TRBV20-1 and TRBJ2-6; unclear D gene. The CDR3 is made up of 14 amino acids. Germline loops: CDR1 DFQATT, CDR2 SNEGSKA (reference sequence). V lost 6 bases and J lost 2, with 11 bases in between. The CDR3 region has the DNA TGCAGTGCCCTACCGGCCACTGGGGCCAACGTCCTGACTTTC. Translated, it gives CSALPATGANVLTF.

As concerns this clonotype: With a much larger clone just one base away, this may be a read error. This chain uses TRBV7-2 with TRBJ2-7; a possible D gene is TRBD2 (7 bases). The germline V gene has CDR1 SGHTA and CDR2 FQGNSA. Trimming pared 8 bases from V and 3 bases from J, leaving 14 bases between. CDR3 length: 13 residues. The CDR3 DNA sequence: TGTGCCAGCGGAGGGGGGGGGCGCTACGAGCAGTACTTC. As protein: CASGGGGRYEQYF.

This clonotype was observed many times. The rearrangement joins TRBV6-2 or TRBV6-3 to TRBJ2-7; TRBD1 matches at 9 bases. Germline V gene sequence: CDR1 MNHEY, CDR2 SVGEGT. The CDR3 covers 16 residues. V shed 7 bases and J 2 bases; nucleotides not matched to a gene: 12. The CDR3 DNA follows: TGTGCCAGCAACCCTACTCCTGACAGGGGGACCTACGAGCAGTACTTC. Encoded protein: CASNPTPDRGTYEQYF.

The chain links TRBV6-1 to TRBJ2-4; TRBD2 matches at 7 bases. V was clipped by 0 bases and J by 13 bases; unmatched bases: 18. The CDR3 totals 17 residues. In germline, CDR1 is MNHNS, CDR2 SASEGT. CDR3 nucleotide sequence: TGTGCCAGCAGTGAAGCGCGGGGGTTGGTGGCCAAAAGCATCCAGTACTTC. Protein: CASSEARGLVAKSIQYF.

This clonotype was observed a few times. This may arise from a read error, as a much more abundant clone is one base away. The chain employs TRBV14 and TRBJ2-1, with D uncertain. The J call may be wrong; the DNA end is better matched by TRBJ2-7. Germline CDR1 reads SGHDN; CDR2 reads FVKESK. The CDR3 is 15 amino acids. The CDR3 region is CASSQWARSYNEQYF. The CDR3 nucleotides are TGTGCCAGCAGCCAATGGGCGCGCTCCTACAATGAGCAGTACTTC.